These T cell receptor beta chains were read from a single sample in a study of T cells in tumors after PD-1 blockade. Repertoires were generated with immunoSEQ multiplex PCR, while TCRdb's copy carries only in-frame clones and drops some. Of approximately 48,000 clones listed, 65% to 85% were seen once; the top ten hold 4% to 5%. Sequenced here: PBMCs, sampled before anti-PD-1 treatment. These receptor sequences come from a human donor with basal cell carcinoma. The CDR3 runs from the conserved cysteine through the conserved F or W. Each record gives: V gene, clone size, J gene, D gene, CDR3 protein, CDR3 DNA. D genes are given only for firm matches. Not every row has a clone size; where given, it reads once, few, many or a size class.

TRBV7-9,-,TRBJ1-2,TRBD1,CASSLAGQGKGYTF,TGTGCCAGCAGCTTAGCGGGACAGGGGAAAGGCTACACCTTC
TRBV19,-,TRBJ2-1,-,CASSIRQGASYNEQFF,TGTGCCAGTAGTATTCGGCAGGGCGCATCCTACAATGAGCAGTTCTTC
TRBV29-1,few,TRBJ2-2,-,CSVKNTNTGELFF,TGCAGCGTTAAAAACACCAACACCGGGGAGCTGTTTTTT
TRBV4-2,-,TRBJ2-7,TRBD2,CASSRRTPLAGNSYEQYF,TGTGCCAGCAGCCGGCGGACCCCCTTAGCGGGAAACTCCTACGAGCAGTACTTC
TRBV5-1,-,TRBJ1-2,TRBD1,CASSTTGSYYGYTF,TGCGCCAGCAGCACGACAGGGAGCTACTATGGCTACACCTTC
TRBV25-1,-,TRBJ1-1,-,CASSEGWGEKNTEAFF,TGTGCCAGCAGTGAAGGATGGGGGGAAAAGAACACTGAAGCTTTCTTT
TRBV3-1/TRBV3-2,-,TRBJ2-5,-,CASRHYSGASPQETQYF,TGTGCCAGCAGACATTATAGCGGAGCTTCTCCCCAAGAGACCCAGTACTTC
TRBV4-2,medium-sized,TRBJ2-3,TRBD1,CASSQVPGQGAIDTQYF,TGTGCCAGCAGCCAGGTACCGGGACAGGGGGCCATAGATACGCAGTATTTT
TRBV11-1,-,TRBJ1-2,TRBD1,CASSSRTGDYGYTF,TGTGCCAGCAGCTCGCGGACAGGAGACTATGGCTACACCTTC
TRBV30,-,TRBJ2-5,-,CAWSVAHGGKYF,TGTGCCTGGAGTGTAGCTCACGGAGGAAAGTACTTC
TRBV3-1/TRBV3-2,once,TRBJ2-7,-,CASSLANGYEQYF,TGTGCCAGCAGCCTAGCAAACGGCTACGAGCAGTACTTC
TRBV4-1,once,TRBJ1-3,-,CASSHPPGYSGNTIYF,TGCGCCAGCAGCCATCCTCCGGGTTACTCTGGAAACACCATATATTTT
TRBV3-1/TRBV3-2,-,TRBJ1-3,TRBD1,CASSQRGGSGDTIYF,TGTGCCAGCAGCCAAAGAGGGGGCTCTGGAGACACCATATATTTT
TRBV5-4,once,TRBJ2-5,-,CASSLRAQETQYF,TGTGCCAGCAGCTTAAGGGCCCAAGAGACCCAGTACTTC
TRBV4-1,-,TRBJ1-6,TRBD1,CASSQATGTANSPLHF,TGCGCCAGCAGCCAAGCCACCGGGACAGCAAATTCACCCCTCCACTTT
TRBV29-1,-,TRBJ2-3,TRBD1,CSVRLGQSTDTQYF,TGCAGCGTTCGACTGGGACAGAGCACAGATACGCAGTATTTT
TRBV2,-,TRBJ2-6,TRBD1,CASKGQSFSGANVLTF,TGTGCCAGCAAGGGACAGTCATTCTCTGGGGCCAACGTCCTGACTTTC
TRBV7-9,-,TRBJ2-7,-,CASSPTGRQPYEQYF,TGTGCCAGCAGCCCAACGGGCAGGCAACCTTACGAGCAGTACTTC
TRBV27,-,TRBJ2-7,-,CASSLTGYSYEQYF,TGTGCCAGCAGTTTAACGGGGTACTCCTACGAGCAGTACTTC
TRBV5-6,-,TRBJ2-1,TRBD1,CASSPDAGTGNEQFF,TGTGCCAGCAGCCCGGATGCCGGGACAGGGAATGAGCAGTTCTTC
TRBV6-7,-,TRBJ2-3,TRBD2,CASSLLAGGLLDTQYF,TGTGCCAGCAGTTTACTAGCGGGGGGGCTATTGGATACGCAGTATTTT
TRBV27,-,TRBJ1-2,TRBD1,CASSFRTGEIYGYTF,TGTGCCAGCAGTTTCCGGACAGGGGAAATCTATGGCTACACCTTC
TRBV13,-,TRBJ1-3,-,CASSLDGAGNTIYF,TGTGCCAGCAGCTTAGACGGTGCGGGAAACACCATATATTTT
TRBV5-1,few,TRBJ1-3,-,CASSLGFTNYMAGNTIYF,TGCGCCAGCAGCTTGGGGTTTACGAATTACATGGCTGGAAACACCATATATTTT
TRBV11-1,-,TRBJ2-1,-,CASSLGQGMANEQFF,TGTGCCAGCAGCTTAGGGCAGGGGATGGCGAATGAGCAGTTCTTC
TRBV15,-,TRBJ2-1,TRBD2,CATSRAPGGYNEQFF,TGTGCCACCAGCAGAGCCCCGGGAGGCTACAATGAGCAGTTCTTC
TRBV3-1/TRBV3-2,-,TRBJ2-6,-,CASSPPSVGANVLTF,TGTGCCAGCAGCCCTCCTTCGGTGGGGGCCAACGTCCTGACTTTC
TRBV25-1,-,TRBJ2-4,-,CASSETGAKNIQYF,TGTGCCAGCAGTGAAACGGGAGCCAAAAACATTCAGTACTTC
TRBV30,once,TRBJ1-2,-,CAWSVYPGQNYGYTF,TGTGCCTGGAGTGTGTATCCCGGACAGAACTATGGCTACACCTTC
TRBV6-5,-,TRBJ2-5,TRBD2,CASMRGETQYF,TGTGCCAGCATGCGGGGGGAGACCCAGTACTTC
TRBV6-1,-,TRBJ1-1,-,CASTLLGGYTEAFF,TGTGCCAGCACCCTTCTCGGAGGGTACACTGAAGCTTTCTTT
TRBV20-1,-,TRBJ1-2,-,CSASDPYGYTF,TGCAGTGCTAGTGACCCGTATGGCTACACCTTC
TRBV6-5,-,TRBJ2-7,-,CASSPPAYEQYF,TGTGCCAGCAGTCCTCCAGCCTACGAGCAGTACTTC
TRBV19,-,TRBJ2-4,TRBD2,CASSPSPGTSGGAKNIQYF,TGTGCCAGTAGTCCCAGCCCCGGGACTAGCGGGGGGGCCAAAAACATTCAGTACTTC
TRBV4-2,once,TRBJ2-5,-,CASSQDWDPGETQYF,TGTGCCAGCAGCCAAGATTGGGATCCGGGAGAGACCCAGTACTTC
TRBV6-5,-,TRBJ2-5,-,CASRSPGTTETQYF,TGTGCCAGCAGAAGCCCCGGGACGACAGAGACCCAGTACTTC
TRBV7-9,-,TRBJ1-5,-,CASSLGVRGNQPQHF,TGTGCCAGCAGCTTAGGCGTTAGAGGGAATCAGCCCCAGCATTTT
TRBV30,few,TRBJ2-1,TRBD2,CAWSCWTSGGNLSCNEQFF,TGTGCCTGGAGTTGCTGGACTAGCGGGGGCAACCTATCCTGCAATGAGCAGTTCTTC
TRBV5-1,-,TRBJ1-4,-,CASSLGGRGEKLFF,TGCGCCAGCAGCTTGGGAGGGAGGGGTGAAAAACTGTTTTTT
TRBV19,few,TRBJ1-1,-,CASSIFGRGTEAFF,TGTGCCAGTAGTATCTTCGGGAGGGGTACTGAAGCTTTCTTT
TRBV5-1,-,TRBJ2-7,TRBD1,CASSVGQGAYEQYF,TGCGCCAGCAGCGTGGGACAGGGAGCATACGAGCAGTACTTC
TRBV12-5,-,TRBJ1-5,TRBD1,CASGFFLGDRNSNQPQHF,TGTGCTAGTGGTTTTTTTCTGGGGGACAGGAATAGCAATCAGCCCCAGCATTTT
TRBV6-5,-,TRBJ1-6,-,CASSYMDSYNSPLHF,TGTGCCAGCAGTTACATGGACTCCTATAATTCACCCCTCCACTTT
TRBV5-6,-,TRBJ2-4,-,CASSPDSGVQYF,TGTGCCAGCAGCCCGGACAGTGGGGTTCAGTACTTC
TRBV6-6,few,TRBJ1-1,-,CASSSPHLNTEAFF,TGTGCCAGCAGTTCCCCCCACTTGAACACTGAAGCTTTCTTT
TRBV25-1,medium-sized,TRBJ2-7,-,CASSVQGTNEQYF,TGTGCCAGCAGTGTCCAGGGGACGAATGAGCAGTACTTC
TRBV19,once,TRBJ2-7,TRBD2,CASSPGGADKREQYF,TGTGCCAGTAGTCCCGGGGGGGCCGACAAACGGGAGCAGTACTTC
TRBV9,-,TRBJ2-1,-,CASSGRIGASYNEQFF,TGTGCCAGCAGCGGGAGGATCGGGGCGTCCTACAATGAGCAGTTCTTC
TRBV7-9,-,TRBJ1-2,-,CASSLPSGTGGYTF,TGTGCCAGCAGCTTACCCAGTGGTACCGGTGGCTACACCTTC
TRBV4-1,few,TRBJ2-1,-,CASSRTIHTDISSYNEQFF,TGCGCCAGCAGCCGAACTATTCACACTGACATCTCTTCCTACAATGAGCAGTTCTTC
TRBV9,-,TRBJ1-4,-,CASSVVPNEKLFF,TGTGCCAGCAGCGTAGTTCCCAATGAAAAACTGTTTTTT
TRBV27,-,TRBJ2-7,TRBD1,CASNQQGSPPYEQYF,TGTGCCAGCAACCAACAGGGGAGCCCCCCCTACGAGCAGTACTTC
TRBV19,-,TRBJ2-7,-,CASSISPDSSYEQYF,TGTGCCAGTAGTATTAGCCCCGACAGTTCCTACGAGCAGTACTTC